Listed here is a single T cell receptor (beta chain). Its target is unknown. This CDR3 has 17 residues. Germline-derived CDR1 and CDR2 are MRHNA and SNTAGT. After removal of 2 bases from V and 1 base from J, the junction contained 6 bases not matched to a gene. Sequencing used immunoSEQ multiplex PCR; TCRdb keeps in-frame clones, though not all of them. The repertoire holds around 130,000 clones, about 94% seen once, with roughly 7.2% in the top ten. The data were obtained in a study of T cell responses to AZD1222 COVID-19 vaccine. Study observations and caveats: Vaccine-associated CD4 TCRs ranged over spike, dominating at 160-218 and 743-854.

The sequencing here drew on peripheral blood, taken on day 0 of AZD1222 vaccination. The sequence was collected from an adult in good health. This chain joins TRBV6-4 and TRBJ2-1; 9 bases fit TRBD2. DNA of the CDR3: TGTGCCAGCAGTGACGGGGCTAGCGGGGCATCCTACAATGAGCAGTTCTTC. Translation gives CASSDGASGASYNEQFF.